The 25 T cell receptor beta chains in this list originate from one sample, sequenced in a study of OX40 agonist ivuxolimab in advanced cancers. Generated by immunoSEQ multiplex PCR, the TCRdb table keeps only in-frame clones and is missing some. The table includes roughly 65,000 clones, around nine tenths detected once. The material sequenced was CD4+ or CD8+ T cells sorted from blood, taken in a trial of the OX40 agonist ivuxolimab. The origin of the receptors is an adult with an advanced solid tumor such as melanoma, head and neck, liver or kidney cancer.

The chain recombines TRBV19 with TRBJ2-7, with D possibly being TRBD1 (6 bases). Germline V lookup: CDR1 LNHDA, CDR2 SQIVND (reference sequence). The CDR3 spans 13 residues. Deletions cut 11 bases from V and 4 bases from J, with 18 bases between. Written as DNA, the CDR3 is TGTGCCTGCCGGGACACGGCCGTGTACGAGCAGTACTTC. Its translation: CACRDTAVYEQYF.

This chain connects TRBV10-2 to TRBJ2-1; TRBD2 matches at 10 bases. Germline loops: CDR1 WSHSY, CDR2 SAAADI. V lost 10 bases and J lost 1; bases outside the gene matches: 16. The CDR3 is 18 residues long. CDR3 sequence reads: CANGVGAAGGQSYNEQFF. Written as DNA, the CDR3 is TGCGCCAACGGGGTCGGAGCAGCGGGGGGGCAGTCCTACAATGAGCAGTTCTTC.

V gene TRBV5-4 combines with J gene TRBJ1-4; D uncertain. V lost 2 bases and J 4 bases, leaving 9 bases between the germline ends. This CDR3 contains 14 residues. The germline CDR1 and CDR2 sequences are SGHNT and YYREEE (reference sequence). CDR3 protein: CASSLSAGNEKLFF. The CDR3 DNA reads TGTGCCAGCAGCTTATCCGCCGGTAATGAAAAACTGTTTTTT.

The chain links TRBV7-2 to TRBJ1-4; D gene unclear. Germline CDR1 SGHTA, CDR2 FQGNSA. V was shortened by 4 bases and J by 3 bases, with 9 bases between the two germline ends. The CDR3 spans 14 residues. The CDR3 DNA is TGTGCCAGCAGCTCTGAGTTGGCTAATGAAAAACTGTTTTTT. Translation: CASSSELANEKLFF.

The chain links TRBV19 to TRBJ2-3; TRBD2 agrees at 9 bases. After removal of 3 bases from V and 1 base from J, the junction contained 5 bases not matched to a gene. The CDR3 covers 16 residues. In germline, CDR1 is LNHDA, CDR2 SQIVND (reference sequence). This CDR3 is CASSMRQRGGTDTQYF. As DNA, the CDR3 is TGTGCCAGTAGTATGCGCCAGCGGGGGGGCACAGATACGCAGTATTTT.

The chain joins TRBV7-2 to TRBJ2-7, with D unclear. The CDR3 is 13 residues long. CDR1 is SGHTA and CDR2 is FQGNSA in the germline V gene. Trimming pared 5 bases from V and 2 bases from J, leaving 10 bases between. The DNA of the CDR3 is TGTGCCAGCAGCAAAAGCTTTACCTACGAGCAGTACTTC. This sequence encodes CASSKSFTYEQYF.

In DNA, the CDR3 is TGTGCCAGCAGCCCGGAGCAGGGGCTCTCCTACGAGCAGTACTTC. Residues: CASSPEQGLSYEQYF. The chain recombines TRBV5-4 with TRBJ2-7; TRBD1 might be the D (6 bases). The CDR3 is made up of 15 amino acids. V was cut by 4 bases and J by 0 bases, with 14 bases left in between. Germline assignment: CDR1 SGHNT and CDR2 YYREEE (reference sequence).

Regarding this clone: The same CDR3 can be traced to other DNA sequences in this sample. This chain links TRBV29-1 with TRBJ1-5; D may be TRBD1 (6 bases). The CDR3 covers 12 residues. The V and J ends lost 5 bases and 6 bases respectively, with 11 bases between them. Germline loops: CDR1 SQVTM, CDR2 ANQGSEA. The CDR3 loop is CSVQGLGQPQHF. In DNA form, the CDR3 reads TGCAGCGTTCAGGGGCTGGGTCAGCCCCAGCATTTT.

V is TRBV5-1 and J is TRBJ2-7; TRBD2 agrees at 11 bases. CDR1 is SGHRS, CDR2 YFSETQ, per germline. The CDR3 sequence is 16 residues long. J was trimmed by 0 bases and V by 3 bases; bases with no gene match: 5. CDR3 coding DNA: TGCGCCAGCAGCTCTAGGACTAGCGGGCTCTCCTACGAGCAGTACTTC. Its translation is CASSSRTSGLSYEQYF. The complete variable domain, with remaining parts taken from reference TRBV5-1 and TRBJ2-7, reads KAGVTQTPRYLIKTRGQQVTLSCSPISGHRSVSWYQQTPGQGLQFLFEYFSETQRNKGNFPGRFSGRQFSNSRSEMNVSTLELGDSALYLCASSSRTSGLSYEQYFGPGTRLTVT.

This clone was counted a single time. J is TRBJ2-7 and V is TRBV11-2; D possibly corresponds to TRBD1 (6 bases). Germline CDR1 is SGHAT and CDR2 is FQNNGV. The germline V and J ends were trimmed by 4 bases and 2 bases, with 12 bases remaining between them. The CDR3 is 14 amino acids. The CDR3 nucleotides are TGTGCCAGCAGCTCCCGGACAGTAGCCTACGAGCAGTACTTC. Translated, it gives CASSSRTVAYEQYF.

The chain joins TRBV7-9 to TRBJ2-7, with D possibly called TRBD1 or TRBD2 (5 bases each). Germline V gene data show CDR1 as SEHNR and CDR2 as FQNEAQ (reference sequence). V shed 3 bases and J shed 0 bases, with 12 bases lying between them. The length of the CDR3 is 15 residues. The CDR3 region has the DNA TGTGCCAGCAGCTTGGGCTTTGGGGGCTCCTACGAGCAGTACTTC. Translation gives CASSLGFGGSYEQYF.

This clone appeared a single time. The rearrangement links TRBV9 to TRBJ1-2, with D possibly matching TRBD1 (5 bases). Deletions cut 4 bases from V and 6 bases from J, with 19 bases between. This CDR3 comprises 15 residues. Germline loops: CDR1 SGDLS, CDR2 YYNGEE. The CDR3 nucleotides are TGTGCCAGCAGCTCCGACCTAAGGCGGGGGAATGGCTACACCTTC. It yields the protein CASSSDLRRGNGYTF.

The chain employs TRBV19 and TRBJ2-3, with 8 bases that match TRBD2. Germline V lookup: CDR1 LNHDA, CDR2 SQIVND (reference sequence). CDR3 length: 15 amino acids. The trim removed 6 bases at V and 0 bases at J, leaving 5 bases unmatched. The CDR3 bases are TGTGCCAGTAGACTAGCGGCGACTAGCACAGATACGCAGTATTTT. Translated, it gives CASRLAATSTDTQYF.

This rearrangement joins TRBV7-2 to TRBJ2-1; 10 bases match TRBD2. Germline V gene lookup returns CDR1 SGHTA and CDR2 FQGNSA. CDR3 length: 19 amino acids. The ends lost 6 bases at V and 0 bases at J; junction bases unmatched: 14. The CDR3 loop reads CASRSPAERGGSSYNEQFF. For the CDR3, the DNA is TGTGCCAGCAGATCCCCGGCGGAGCGGGGGGGCTCCTCCTACAATGAGCAGTTCTTC.

V and J are TRBV6-5 and TRBJ1-1; D unclear. Looked up from germline, CDR1 is MNHEY and CDR2 is SVGAGI. V was trimmed by 2 bases and J by 0 bases, leaving 10 bases between them. CDR3 length: 15 residues. The CDR3 spells CASSYGQSMNTEAFF. CDR3 DNA: TGTGCCAGCAGTTACGGGCAGAGTATGAACACTGAAGCTTTCTTT.

The chain combines TRBV5-4 with TRBJ1-2; a possible D gene is TRBD1 (5 bases). The ends were cut back, 4 bases at V and 3 bases at J, with 16 bases in the middle. This CDR3 contains 15 residues. Germline-derived CDR1 and CDR2 are SGHNT and YYREEE (reference sequence). The CDR3 loop reads CASSPGTRDDYGYTF. In DNA form, the CDR3 reads TGTGCCAGCAGCCCGGGGACCCGGGACGACTATGGCTACACCTTC.

The chain couples TRBV5-4 to TRBJ2-3; tentative D call: TRBD2 (6 bases). This CDR3 has 15 amino acids. The V gene lost 3 bases and the J gene lost 2 bases, with 13 bases spanning the gap. Germline V gene sequence: CDR1 SGHNT, CDR2 YYREEE (reference sequence). The CDR3 here is CASSWGVSDTDTQYF. CDR3 nucleotide sequence: TGTGCCAGCAGCTGGGGGGTCTCGGACACAGATACGCAGTATTTT.

The chain is built from TRBV15 and TRBJ2-7; unclear D gene. This CDR3 comprises 13 residues. Germline lookup yields CDR1 LNHNV and CDR2 YYDKDF (reference sequence). V was shortened by 0 bases and J by 3 bases, with 6 bases between the two germline ends. CDR3 bases: TGTGCCACCAGCAGAGATCTCCACTACGAGCAGTACTTC. This codes for CATSRDLHYEQYF.

V usage is TRBV6-1 and J usage is TRBJ1-5; D is uncertain. This CDR3 has 16 amino acids. The V end lost 2 bases, the J end lost 5 bases, and 16 bases lay between the germline ends. Germline CDR1 reads MNHNS; CDR2 reads SASEGT. As DNA, the CDR3 is TGTGCCAGCAGTGAATCTGTGGCCCAACCCTATCAGCCCCAGCATTTT. It specifies CASSESVAQPYQPQHF.

A single count supports this clone. The chain carries TRBV18 and TRBJ1-5, with TRBD1 as a possible D gene (6 bases). The CDR3 is 17 amino acids. Germline values: CDR1 KGHSH, CDR2 LQKENI. Trimming took 1 base from V and 1 from J, leaving 14 bases between them. The CDR3 loop is CASSPQNRVISNQPQHF. Written as DNA, the CDR3 is TGTGCCAGCTCACCACAAAACAGGGTGATCAGCAATCAGCCCCAGCATTTT.

The chain recombines TRBV12-5 with TRBJ2-3; D is possibly TRBD1 (6 bases). The CDR3 contains 14 residues. In germline, CDR1 is LGHNT, CDR2 FRNRAP. V was cut by 5 bases and J by 2 bases, with 11 bases left in between. The CDR3 loop is CASGPRQDTDTQYF. The CDR3 DNA reads as TGTGCTAGTGGTCCCCGACAGGACACAGATACGCAGTATTTT.

This chain joins TRBV19 and TRBJ2-5; tentatively, D is TRBD2 (5 bases). The germline gives CDR1 LNHDA, CDR2 SQIVND (reference sequence). This CDR3 region has 13 residues. V was pared by 3 bases and J by 5 bases, with 10 bases between. The DNA of the CDR3 is TGTGCCAGTAGTATTCCGGACTCGGAGACCCAGTACTTC. Protein product: CASSIPDSETQYF.

The chain has TRBV25-1 and TRBJ1-1; unclear D gene. Trimming removed 3 bases at V and 8 bases at J, with 10 bases between. The CDR3 spans 12 residues. Germline CDR1 reads MGHDK; CDR2 reads SYGVNS. CDR3 protein: CASSEVFGEAFF. The CDR3 DNA follows: TGTGCCAGCAGTGAGGTTTTCGGGGAAGCTTTCTTT.

The chain recombines TRBV5-1 with TRBJ1-6; D gene uncertain. Trimming took 4 bases from V and 10 from J, leaving 9 bases between them. The CDR3 length is 12 residues. Germline lookup yields CDR1 SGHRS and CDR2 YFSETQ. This chain's CDR3 is CASSPDGSPLHF. The CDR3 DNA is TGCGCCAGCAGCCCGGACGGCTCACCCCTCCACTTT.

The chain carries TRBV5-5 and TRBJ1-3, with 7 bases that match TRBD1. CDR1 is SGHKS, CDR2 YYEKEE, per germline (reference sequence). Germline trimming cut 2 bases from V and 1 base from J; bases unmatched to any gene: 6. The CDR3 length is 16 residues. The chain's CDR3 is CASSLSLTGSGNTIYF. The CDR3 DNA sequence: TGTGCCAGCAGCTTATCCCTGACAGGGTCTGGAAACACCATATATTTT. Variable domain in full (rest from reference TRBV5-5 and TRBJ1-3): DAGVTQSPTHLIKTRGQQVTLRCSPISGHKSVSWYQQVLGQGPQFIFQYYEKEERGRGNFPDRFSARQFPNYSSELNVNALLLGDSALYLCASSLSLTGSGNTIYFGEGSWLTVV.